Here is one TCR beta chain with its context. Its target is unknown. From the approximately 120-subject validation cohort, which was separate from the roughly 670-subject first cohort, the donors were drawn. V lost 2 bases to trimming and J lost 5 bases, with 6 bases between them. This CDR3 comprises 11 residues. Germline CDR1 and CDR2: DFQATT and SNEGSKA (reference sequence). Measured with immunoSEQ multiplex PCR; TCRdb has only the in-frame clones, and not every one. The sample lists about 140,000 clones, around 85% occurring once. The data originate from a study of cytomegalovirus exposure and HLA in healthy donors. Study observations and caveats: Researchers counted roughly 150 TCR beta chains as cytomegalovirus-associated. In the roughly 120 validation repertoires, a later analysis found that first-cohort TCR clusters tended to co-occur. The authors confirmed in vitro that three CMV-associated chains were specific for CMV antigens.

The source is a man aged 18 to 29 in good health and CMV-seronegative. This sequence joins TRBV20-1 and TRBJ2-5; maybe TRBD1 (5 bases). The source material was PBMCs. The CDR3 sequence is CSARKGETQYF. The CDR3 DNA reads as TGCAGTGCTAGAAAGGGGGAGACCCAGTACTTC.